The 12 T cell receptor beta chains in this list originate from one sample, sequenced in a study of shared clonotypes between healthy human individuals. TCRdb's table, derived via immunoSEQ multiplex PCR, lists solely in-frame clones and lacks some. The sample comprises about 750,000 clones, around 93% of which are singletons, and approximately 25% rests with the top ten. CD45RO-negative CD8 cells positively selected for CCR7 made up the naive population, which excluded terminally differentiated effector memory CD45RA+ cells. The sample taken for sequencing was naive CD8+ T cells sorted from blood. These receptor sequences come from a man aged 25 to 40 in good health.

This sequence joins TRBV9 and TRBJ2-1; maybe TRBD1 (5 bases). The CDR3 sequence is 14 residues long. V was trimmed by 1 base and J by 4 bases, leaving 9 bases between them. Germline CDR1 reads SGDLS; CDR2 reads YYNGEE. CDR3 sequence: CASSVLTDYNEQFF. The CDR3 DNA sequence: TGTGCCAGCAGCGTACTGACAGATTACAATGAGCAGTTCTTC. Looking up the rest from reference TRBV9 and TRBJ2-1 gives the full variable domain: DSGVTQTPKHLITATGQRVTLRCSPRSGDLSVYWYQQSLDQGLQFLIQYYNGEERAKGNILERFSAQQFPDLHSELNLSSLELGDSALYFCASSVLTDYNEQFFGPGTRLTVL.

V usage is TRBV2 and J usage is TRBJ1-2; maybe TRBD1 (5 bases). Germline V gene data show CDR1 as SNHLY and CDR2 as FYNNEI. The ends were cut back, 6 bases at V and 4 bases at J, with 21 bases in the middle. This CDR3 has 16 residues. The CDR3 spells CASRDLGHGDGYGYTF. In DNA, the CDR3 is TGTGCCAGCAGAGACCTAGGGCACGGGGACGGCTATGGCTACACCTTC.

The chain carries TRBV11-3 and TRBJ2-2; TRBD1 aligns across 10 bases. The CDR3 is 18 residues long. The germline CDR1 and CDR2 sequences are SGHNT and YENEEA. Trimming took 3 bases from V and 3 from J; bases not matched to a gene: 10. In nucleotides, the CDR3 is TGTGCCAGCAGCTTCAATATTATGGGACAGGGGTACACCGGGGAGCTGTTTTTT. Residues: CASSFNIMGQGYTGELFF.

This sequence joins TRBV7-9 and TRBJ1-1; no firm D call. This CDR3 comprises 19 residues. CDR1 SEHNR and CDR2 FQNEAQ come from the germline V gene (reference sequence). Trimming shortened V by 0 bases and J by 2 bases, and 22 bases separated the two germline ends. The CDR3 nucleotides read TGTGCCAGCAGCTTAGCCTGGATATGGCAGGATACCAATAACACTGAAGCTTTCTTT. Encoded protein: CASSLAWIWQDTNNTEAFF.

The gene calls are TRBV27 and TRBJ2-7; D is uncertain. CDR3 length: 14 amino acids. In germline, CDR1 is MNHEY, CDR2 SMNVEV (reference sequence). V lost 0 bases, J lost 3 bases, and 9 bases lay in between. CDR3 DNA: TGTGCCAGCAGTTTATCGGCGGCATACTACGAGCAGTACTTC. It yields the protein CASSLSAAYYEQYF.

The rearrangement joins TRBV4-3 to TRBJ2-3; TRBD1 is a possible D gene (6 bases). Germline CDR1 reads LGHNA; CDR2 reads YSLEER. This CDR3 is 18 amino acids long. Trimming removed 3 bases from V and 0 bases from J, with 19 bases in between. The chain's CDR3 is CASSHGTWDITSTDTQYF. CDR3 coding DNA: TGCGCCAGCAGCCACGGTACCTGGGACATCACTAGCACAGATACGCAGTATTTT.

The V gene is TRBV9, the J gene TRBJ2-7; TRBD1 matches 11 bases. The trim removed 6 bases at V and 3 bases at J, leaving 5 bases unmatched. Per the germline V gene, CDR1 is SGDLS and CDR2 is YYNGEE. This CDR3 has 14 amino acids. CDR3 sequence reads: CASNSGTGGYEQYF. The DNA for the CDR3 is TGTGCCAGCAACTCGGGGACAGGGGGCTACGAGCAGTACTTC.

This clone appeared a single time. The V and J genes are TRBV27 and TRBJ2-1, with TRBD2 identical over 7 bases. The CDR3 runs 14 residues. Looked up from germline, CDR1 is MNHEY and CDR2 is SMNVEV (reference sequence). Trimming cost V 4 bases and J 2 bases; bases outside gene matches: 2. The CDR3 bases are TGTGCCAGCAGTTCTAGCGGAGCCTACAATGAGCAGTTCTTC. It specifies CASSSSGAYNEQFF.

The chain employs TRBV5-6 and TRBJ2-7; no definite D call. CDR3 size: 14 residues. Per germline, CDR1 SGHDT and CDR2 YYEEEE. Trimming cost V 4 bases and J 0 bases, with 11 bases left between them. The CDR3 coding sequence is TGTGCCAGCAGCCTGACCTCGGCCTCCTACGAGCAGTACTTC. Its translation: CASSLTSASYEQYF.

This rearrangement joins TRBV9 to TRBJ2-7; 12 bases are a match to TRBD2. Germline V gene lookup returns CDR1 SGDLS and CDR2 YYNGEE. V dropped 3 bases and J dropped 1; count of bases not matched to a gene: 2. The CDR3 length is 15 residues. CDR3 DNA: TGTGCCAGCAGCGAGACTAGCGGGGGATCCTACGAGCAGTACTTC. Residues: CASSETSGGSYEQYF.

The V call is TRBV27, the J call TRBJ2-2, with unresolved D. The CDR3 length is 13 residues. Germline values: CDR1 MNHEY, CDR2 SMNVEV (reference sequence). V was clipped by 4 bases and J by 5 bases, with 8 bases between them. CDR3: CASSSYQTGELFF. For the CDR3, the DNA is TGTGCCAGCAGTTCTTACCAAACCGGGGAGCTGTTTTTT.

The rearrangement uses TRBV18 and TRBJ2-7; TRBD1 agrees at 11 bases. The junction had 6 bases not matched to a gene; V was cut back by 3 bases and J by 2 bases. This CDR3 has 16 residues. Germline loops: CDR1 KGHSH, CDR2 LQKENI. The chain's CDR3 is CASSPRPGQGAYEQYF. DNA of the CDR3: TGTGCCAGCTCACCGAGACCGGGACAGGGGGCCTACGAGCAGTACTTC.